This T cell receptor beta chain was obtained from a study of identical twins. All of the donors were Caucasians in good health. The CDR3 length is 14 residues. With 6 bases clipped from V and 2 bases from J, the junction kept 5 bases outside the gene matches. Looked up from germline, CDR1 is MNHEY and CDR2 is SVGAGI. A universal primer site was created by template switching, with the cDNA bearing unique molecular identifiers. One entry per CDR3 protein results from TCRdb running MiXCR on the 5' RACE reads. There are roughly 1.6 million distinct CDR3 sequences in the sample; more than 30% occur only once, and 0.27% lies in the top ten. Study-wide results and caveats: Sequences that were beta out-of-frame showed weaker excess twin sharing. Analyses based on zero insertions could be partly confounded by invariant MAIT and iNKT cells.

In the case of this clonotype: What it binds is not known.

Sample: cord blood. The rearrangement joins TRBV6-5 to TRBJ1-2; 8 bases fit TRBD1. The sequence derives from a newborn girl in good health. Written as DNA, the CDR3 is TGTGCCAGCAGACCGGCAGGGGGCAACTATGGCTACACCTTC. Amino acids: CASRPAGGNYGYTF.